This TCR beta chain was identified during a study of T-cell memory formation after mild COVID-19. Study-wide findings and caveats: Researchers report contracting CD4+ clones mostly in CM and EM, with CD8+ clones in EMRA. Clones shrinking between day 15 and 85 showed a balanced CD4/CD8 split, and those that grew later tilted toward CD4+. Second-wave clones reaching peak frequency on day 37 lacked confirmed SARS-CoV-2 specificity.

The germline CDR1 and CDR2 sequences are SEHNR and FQNEAQ (reference sequence). V shed 4 bases and J 6 bases; nucleotides not matched to a gene: 10. This CDR3 region has 15 residues. Details on this clonotype: Its specificity is not known.

5'RACE primed at constant segments yielded TCR alpha and TCR beta cDNA libraries bearing sample barcodes and UMIs. TCRdb recomputed calls from the 5' RACE reads with MiXCR, one row per CDR3 protein. The sample contains tens of thousands of distinct CDR3 sequences, over 12% of which appear only once. The TCR originated in a man between 18 and 29 years old who had mild COVID-19 (a few samples of this study predate the infection). Cell type and time point are not known. The chain employs TRBV7-9 and TRBJ2-3; 7 nucleotides line up with TRBD1. Sequenced: PBMCs or a T cell subset sorted from them (not recorded which). CDR3 bases: TGTGCCAGCAGCTCTACAGGGGTTGGCGTCGATACGCAGTATTTT. Translated, it gives CASSSTGVGVDTQYF.